The 24 T cell receptor beta chains below come from one sample, sequenced in a study of blood T cell repertoires in COVID-19 (dated by TCRdb to about 2020). The library was produced with the immunoSEQ multiplex PCR assay. Here the immuneACCESS table is served through TCRdb, limited to in-frame sequences with V and J called. Missing clones are a known gap in these copies; in checked studies unresolved V genes cover under half, and the rest lacks a known reason. A total of about 210,000 clones appear in this sample, about 83% of them only once. The ten top clones hold 3% to 3.5% of the sample. Sequenced sample: PBMCs or T cells enriched from blood (not recorded which). These receptors were taken from a woman aged 25 to 39 who had been exposed to COVID-19.

V gene TRBV6-5 combines with J gene TRBJ2-6; D call uncertain. The V gene lost 4 bases and the J gene lost 0 bases, with 7 bases spanning the gap. CDR3 length: 15 amino acids. The germline gives CDR1 MNHEY, CDR2 SVGAGI. The CDR3 loop reads CASSFTYSGANVLTF. The CDR3 coding sequence is TGTGCCAGCAGTTTTACTTACTCTGGGGCCAACGTCCTGACTTTC.

The V and J genes are TRBV5-1 and TRBJ2-2; 9 bases align to TRBD2. The CDR3 is 16 residues long. Unmatched junction bases numbered 8, after V lost 4 bases and J lost 4 bases. The germline V gene encodes CDR1 SGHRS and CDR2 YFSETQ. The CDR3 reads CASSLASGVVTGELFF. DNA for the CDR3: TGCGCCAGCAGCCTAGCTAGCGGGGTGGTCACCGGGGAGCTGTTTTTT.

V is TRBV2 and J is TRBJ2-3, with 8 bases fitting TRBD2. The V gene's germline CDR1 is SNHLY and CDR2 FYNNEI. The CDR3 has 15 residues. V shed 2 bases and J 5 bases; nucleotides not matched to a gene: 6. Here the CDR3 reads CASSENGGAVDTQYF. CDR3 in DNA: TGTGCCAGCAGTGAAAACGGGGGGGCGGTAGATACGCAGTATTTT.

The chain employs TRBV6-6 and TRBJ1-2; 9 nucleotides match TRBD1. J lost 3 bases, V lost 5 bases, and 7 bases had no gene match. The V gene's germline CDR1 is MNHNY and CDR2 SVGAGI (reference sequence). The CDR3 spans 15 residues. The DNA of the CDR3 is TGTGCCAGCAGTAGGACAGGGGTTGGTGACTATGGCTACACCTTC. As protein: CASSRTGVGDYGYTF.

The V gene is TRBV5-4, the J gene TRBJ1-1; no clear D. CDR3 size: 15 residues. Between the trimmed V and J ends, which lost 4 bases and 0 bases, there was a span of 13 bases. Germline CDR1 and CDR2: SGHNT and YYREEE (reference sequence). CDR3 sequence: CASSHSRQLNTEAFF. The DNA for the CDR3 is TGTGCCAGCAGCCATAGTAGACAATTGAACACTGAAGCTTTCTTT.

The V and J genes are TRBV2 and TRBJ1-1; D is possibly TRBD1 (5 bases). The CDR3 covers 17 residues. CDR1 is SNHLY and CDR2 is FYNNEI in the germline V gene. V lost 4 bases and J 0 bases, leaving 18 bases between the germline ends. The CDR3 reads CASSGLLDSGMNTEAFF. For the CDR3, the DNA is TGTGCCAGCAGTGGCCTCTTAGATTCAGGGATGAACACTGAAGCTTTCTTT.

This clone has just one count. This chain links TRBV15 with TRBJ1-4; TRBD1 matches 7 bases. The V segment lost 5 bases and the J segment 3 bases; nucleotides outside the gene matches: 0. Looked up from germline, CDR1 is LNHNV and CDR2 is YYDKDF (reference sequence). There are 13 residues in the CDR3. CDR3 protein: CATSDRANEKLFF. The CDR3 coding sequence is TGTGCCACCAGCGACAGGGCTAATGAAAAACTGTTTTTT.

V gene TRBV18 combines with J gene TRBJ2-7; weak D call: TRBD1 (6 bases). CDR3 length: 16 amino acids. V lost 4 bases and J 2 bases, leaving 18 bases between the germline ends. CDR1 and CDR2 from the germline V gene are KGHSH and LQKENI. CDR3 amino acids: CASSQLDRRSPYEQYF. CDR3 DNA: TGTGCCAGCTCACAACTGGACAGACGAAGCCCCTACGAGCAGTACTTC. Variable domain in full (rest from reference TRBV18 and TRBJ2-7): NAGVMQNPRHLVRRRGQEARLRCSPMKGHSHVYWYRQLPEEGLKFMVYLQKENIIDESGMPKERFSAEFPKEGPSILRIQQVVRGDSAAYFCASSQLDRRSPYEQYFGPGTRLTVT.

This clone was observed a handful of times. This rearrangement joins TRBV7-9 to TRBJ1-1, with TRBD1 matching over 8 bases. Per the germline V gene, CDR1 is SEHNR and CDR2 is FQNEAQ (reference sequence). V dropped 5 bases and J dropped 4; count of bases not matched to a gene: 3. The CDR3 consists of 13 residues. The CDR3 region is CASSVDRGTEAFF. The CDR3, as DNA: TGTGCCAGCAGCGTCGACAGGGGCACTGAAGCTTTCTTT.

The chain employs TRBV28 and TRBJ2-6, with TRBD1 matching 8 bases. Germline V lookup: CDR1 MDHEN, CDR2 SYDVKM. The CDR3 contains 18 residues. The trim removed 3 bases at V and 0 bases at J, leaving 7 bases unmatched. The CDR3 DNA reads TGTGCCAGCAGTTTCCTCGGACAGGGACTCTCTGGGGCCAACGTCCTGACTTTC. Its protein is CASSFLGQGLSGANVLTF.

The rearrangement links TRBV7-9 to TRBJ2-2; D unclear. Trimming removed 3 bases at V and 9 bases at J, with 11 bases between. The CDR3 is 13 residues long. Per germline, CDR1 SEHNR and CDR2 FQNEAQ (reference sequence). DNA for the CDR3: TGTGCCAGCAGCTTCATTGAGGTCCGGGAGCTGTTTTTT. Protein sequence: CASSFIEVRELFF.

The V gene is TRBV3-1 (or the pseudogene TRBV3-2), the J gene TRBJ1-2; 10 bases fit TRBD1. The trim removed 1 base at V and 4 bases at J, leaving 3 bases unmatched. The CDR3 length is 15 residues. Germline V lookup: CDR1 LGHDT, CDR2 YNNKEL (reference sequence). The CDR3 here is CASSQGQGATYGYTF. Written as DNA, the CDR3 is TGTGCCAGCAGCCAAGGACAGGGGGCTACCTATGGCTACACCTTC.

The J gene is TRBJ1-3, the V gene TRBV3-1 (or the pseudogene TRBV3-2); D uncertain. Germline V gene lookup returns CDR1 LGHDT and CDR2 YNNKEL (reference sequence). Trimming stripped 10 bases from V and 6 bases from J, with 16 bases between. The CDR3 totals 13 residues. The CDR3 here is CATWVRAANTIYF. DNA of the CDR3: TGTGCCACGTGGGTGAGGGCGGCAAACACCATATATTTT.

This clone was detected once. V and J are TRBV7-6 and TRBJ1-1, with TRBD1 matching 7 bases. CDR3 size: 17 residues. Germline loops: CDR1 SGHVS, CDR2 FNYEAQ. J gave up 4 bases and V 0 bases, and 11 bases lay outside the gene matches. The CDR3 reads CASSLAFTPEGATEAFF. The CDR3 DNA is TGTGCCAGCAGCTTAGCTTTTACCCCTGAGGGGGCCACTGAAGCTTTCTTT.

The chain carries TRBV7-9 and TRBJ1-4, with 7 bases that match TRBD1. Germline assignment: CDR1 SEHNR and CDR2 FQNEAQ (reference sequence). The CDR3 consists of 14 residues. Trimming cost V 3 bases and J 5 bases; bases outside gene matches: 3. CDR3 protein: CASSFSGGNEKLFF. In nucleotides, the CDR3 is TGTGCCAGCAGCTTTTCAGGGGGGAATGAAAAACTGTTTTTT.

This sequence joins TRBV7-2 and TRBJ2-7; 7 bases agree with TRBD1. J lost 2 bases, V lost 2 bases, and 3 bases had no gene match. Germline V CDR1 and CDR2: SGHTA, FQGNSA. The CDR3 runs 14 residues. The CDR3 nucleotides read TGTGCCAGCAGCTTATTAGGGACAGCCTACGAGCAGTACTTC. Translated, it gives CASSLLGTAYEQYF. The whole variable domain, remainder taken from reference TRBV7-2 and TRBJ2-7, is GAGVSQSPSNKVTEKGKDVELRCDPISGHTALYWYRQSLGQGLEFLIYFQGNSAPDKSGLPSDRFSAERTGGSVSTLTIQRTQQEDSAVYLCASSLLGTAYEQYFGPGTRLTVT.

The genes are TRBV3-1 (or the pseudogene TRBV3-2) and TRBJ1-3; TRBD1 is a possible D gene (6 bases). Trimming stripped 2 bases from V and 1 base from J, with 15 bases between. Germline lookup yields CDR1 LGHDT and CDR2 YNNKEL (reference sequence). This CDR3 has 17 residues. CDR3 bases: TGTGCCAGCAGCCAACTCGCCGGGACATTATCTGGAAACACCATATATTTT. It encodes CASSQLAGTLSGNTIYF.

The chain links TRBV15 to TRBJ2-5; tentatively, D is TRBD2 (5 bases). Germline CDR1 and CDR2: LNHNV and YYDKDF (reference sequence). V lost 0 bases and J lost 4, with 18 bases in between. This CDR3 contains 17 residues. CDR3 sequence (DNA): TGTGCCACCAGCAGAGATGGGCTGGAGGACGGACCAGAGACCCAGTACTTC. Translation gives CATSRDGLEDGPETQYF.

The chain uses TRBV14 and TRBJ2-6, with 10 bases lining up with TRBD1. The CDR3 covers 14 residues. Germline trimming cut 8 bases from V and 12 bases from J; bases unmatched to any gene: 10. CDR1 and CDR2 (germline): SGHDN, FVKESK. CDR3 loop: CASRFSGQGSVLTF. CDR3 DNA: TGTGCCAGCCGCTTTTCGGGACAGGGGAGCGTCCTGACTTTC.

The chain links TRBV29-1 to TRBJ2-2, with D possibly TRBD1 on 5 matching bases. The CDR3 is 14 amino acids. Germline CDR1 is SQVTM and CDR2 is ANQGSEA. Trimming left V 4 bases short and J 6 bases short, with 15 bases between. The CDR3 DNA reads TGCAGCGTTGGGGGCAGGGATAGGTCCGGGGAGCTGTTTTTT. Protein: CSVGGRDRSGELFF.

V usage is TRBV5-1 and J usage is TRBJ1-4; a possible D gene is TRBD1 (5 bases). V was trimmed by 2 bases and J by 12 bases, leaving 20 bases between them. CDR1 is SGHRS and CDR2 is YFSETQ in the germline V gene. CDR3 size: 15 residues. The CDR3 DNA sequence: TGCGCCAGCAGCTTCTTCGCGACGGGGGGTCGTGAACTGTTTTTT. Protein sequence: CASSFFATGGRELFF.

For the CDR3, the DNA is TGTGCCAGCAGCTTATCGGGGGGAGGCTACACCTTC. Its translation is CASSLSGGGYTF. V gene TRBV11-2 combines with J gene TRBJ1-2; TRBD1 might be the D (5 bases). The CDR3 extends over 12 amino acids. V was pared by 2 bases and J by 8 bases, with 9 bases between. Germline V gene lookup returns CDR1 SGHAT and CDR2 FQNNGV.

V is TRBV6-5 and J is TRBJ1-5, with TRBD1 matching over 7 bases. The V gene's germline CDR1 is MNHEY and CDR2 SVGAGI. V lost 5 bases and J lost 5; bases outside the gene matches: 6. The CDR3 covers 14 residues. DNA of the CDR3: TGTGCCAGCAGTCCCGGGACAGTACATCAGCCCCAGCATTTT. Its protein product is CASSPGTVHQPQHF.

The chain employs TRBV19 and TRBJ1-2; 10 nucleotides line up with TRBD1. The CDR3 sequence is 13 residues long. Germline V CDR1 and CDR2: LNHDA, SQIVND (reference sequence). Unmatched junction bases numbered 7, after V lost 7 bases and J lost 8 bases. The chain's CDR3 is CASKGQGDWGYTF. Written as DNA, the CDR3 is TGTGCCAGTAAAGGACAGGGGGACTGGGGCTACACCTTC.